This T cell receptor beta chain appears in the sequencing data of a study of beta chain features in type 1 diabetes. Findings and limits, study-wide: Within the patient group, naive, central memory and Treg TCRB repertoires appeared more similar to each other than within healthy donors. The study found moderately but significantly shorter TCRB CDR3s in all four CD4+ subsets of Type 1 diabetes patients.

This clone has more than one count but fewer than ten. Its cognate antigen is unknown. Reverse transcription of all isolated RNA meant that expressed TCRB transcripts were sequenced. Some clones are missing from TCRdb's copy, which holds only in-frame ones; the method was immunoSEQ multiplex PCR. The sample lists about 160,000 clones, roughly 8% occurring once. A single heparinised blood sample, averaging roughly 100 mL, was obtained per donor. This CDR3 is 13 amino acids long. V lost 6 bases and J 8 bases, leaving 14 bases between the germline ends. Germline V gene sequence: CDR1 MNHEY, CDR2 SMNVEV (reference sequence).

The sequence was obtained from a woman aged 18-30 years with type 1 diabetes. The source material was central memory CD4+ T cells from blood. The gene calls are TRBV27 and TRBJ2-1; D is uncertain. The CDR3 sequence: CASRLLWFDEQFF. CDR3 nucleotides: TGTGCCAGCAGACTCCTATGGTTCGATGAGCAGTTCTTC.